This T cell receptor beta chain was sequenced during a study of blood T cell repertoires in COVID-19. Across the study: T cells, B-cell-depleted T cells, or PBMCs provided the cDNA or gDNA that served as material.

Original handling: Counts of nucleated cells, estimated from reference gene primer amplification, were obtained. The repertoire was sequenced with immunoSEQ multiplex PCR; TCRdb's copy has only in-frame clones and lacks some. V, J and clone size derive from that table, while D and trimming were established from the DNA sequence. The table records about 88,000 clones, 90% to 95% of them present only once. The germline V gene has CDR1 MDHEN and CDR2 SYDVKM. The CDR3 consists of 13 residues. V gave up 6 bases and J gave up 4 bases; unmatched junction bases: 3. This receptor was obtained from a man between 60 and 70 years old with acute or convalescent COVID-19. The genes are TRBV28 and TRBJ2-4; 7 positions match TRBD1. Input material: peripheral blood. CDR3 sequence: CASRTQGKNIQYF. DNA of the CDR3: TGTGCCAGCAGGACACAGGGGAAAAACATTCAGTACTTC.